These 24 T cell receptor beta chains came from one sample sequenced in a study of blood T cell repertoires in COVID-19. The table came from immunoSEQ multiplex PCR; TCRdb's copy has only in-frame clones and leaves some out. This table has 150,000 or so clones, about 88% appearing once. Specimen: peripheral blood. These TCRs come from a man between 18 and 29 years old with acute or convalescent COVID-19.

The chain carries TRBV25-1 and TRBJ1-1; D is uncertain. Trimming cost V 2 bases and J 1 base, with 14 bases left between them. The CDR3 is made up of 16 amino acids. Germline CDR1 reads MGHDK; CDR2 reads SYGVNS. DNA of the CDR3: TGTGCCAGCAGTGAAACGCTATCCCCTTGGAACACTGAAGCTTTCTTT. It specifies CASSETLSPWNTEAFF.

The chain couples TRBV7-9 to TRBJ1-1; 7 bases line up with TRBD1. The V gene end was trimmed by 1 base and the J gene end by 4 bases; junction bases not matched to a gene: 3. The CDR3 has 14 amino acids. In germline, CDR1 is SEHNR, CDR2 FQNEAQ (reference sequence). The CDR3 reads CASSLEAGGTEAFF. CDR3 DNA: TGTGCCAGCAGCTTAGAGGCAGGGGGCACTGAAGCTTTCTTT.

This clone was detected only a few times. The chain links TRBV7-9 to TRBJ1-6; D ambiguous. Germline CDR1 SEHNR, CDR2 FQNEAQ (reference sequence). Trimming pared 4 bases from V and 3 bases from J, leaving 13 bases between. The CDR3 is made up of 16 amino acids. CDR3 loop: CASSSGRSLYNSPLHF. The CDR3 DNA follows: TGTGCCAGCAGCTCTGGGAGGTCCCTCTATAATTCACCCCTCCACTTT.

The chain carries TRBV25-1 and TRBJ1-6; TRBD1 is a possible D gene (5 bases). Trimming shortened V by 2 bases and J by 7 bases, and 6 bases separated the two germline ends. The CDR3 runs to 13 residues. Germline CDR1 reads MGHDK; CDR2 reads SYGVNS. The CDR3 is CASSEQGNSPLHF. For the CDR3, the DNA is TGTGCCAGCAGTGAACAGGGAAATTCACCCCTCCACTTT.

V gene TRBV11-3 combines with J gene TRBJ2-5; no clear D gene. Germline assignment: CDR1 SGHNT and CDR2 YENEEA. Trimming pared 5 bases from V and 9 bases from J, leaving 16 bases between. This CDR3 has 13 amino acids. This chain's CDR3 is CASSPYPKSAQYF. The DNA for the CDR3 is TGTGCCAGCAGCCCCTATCCTAAGTCGGCCCAGTACTTC.

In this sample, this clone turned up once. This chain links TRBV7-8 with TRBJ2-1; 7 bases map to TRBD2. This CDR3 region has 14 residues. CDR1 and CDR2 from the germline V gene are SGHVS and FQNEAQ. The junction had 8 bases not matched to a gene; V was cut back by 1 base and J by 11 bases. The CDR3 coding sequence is TGTGCCAGCAGCTTAGGATCGTCAGGGACTAAGCAGTTCTTC. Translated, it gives CASSLGSSGTKQFF.

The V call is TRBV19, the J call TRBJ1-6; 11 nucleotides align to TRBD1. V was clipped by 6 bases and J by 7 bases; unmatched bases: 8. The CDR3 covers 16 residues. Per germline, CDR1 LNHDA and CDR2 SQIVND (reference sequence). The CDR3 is CASRARDRGNNSPLHF. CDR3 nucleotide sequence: TGTGCCAGTAGGGCCCGGGACAGGGGGAACAATTCACCCCTCCACTTT. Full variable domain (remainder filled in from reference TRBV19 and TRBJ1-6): DGGITQSPKYLFRKEGQNVTLSCEQNLNHDAMYWYRQDPGQGLRLIYYSQIVNDFQKGDIAEGYSVSREKKESFPLTVTSAQKNPTAFYLCASRARDRGNNSPLHFGNGTRLTVT.

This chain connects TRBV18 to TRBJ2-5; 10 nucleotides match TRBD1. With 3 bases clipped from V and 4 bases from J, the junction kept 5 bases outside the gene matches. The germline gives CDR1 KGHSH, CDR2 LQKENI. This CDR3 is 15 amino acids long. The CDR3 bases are TGTGCCAGCTCACCCCAGACAGGGGGCCCAGAGACCCAGTACTTC. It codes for CASSPQTGGPETQYF.

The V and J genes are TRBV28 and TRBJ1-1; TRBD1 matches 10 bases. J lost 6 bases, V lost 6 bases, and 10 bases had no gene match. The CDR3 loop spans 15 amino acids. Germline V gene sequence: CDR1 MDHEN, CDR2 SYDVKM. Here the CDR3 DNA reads TGTGCCAGCAGAAGATCGACAGGGGGCACCGCTGAAGCTTTCTTT. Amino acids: CASRRSTGGTAEAFF.

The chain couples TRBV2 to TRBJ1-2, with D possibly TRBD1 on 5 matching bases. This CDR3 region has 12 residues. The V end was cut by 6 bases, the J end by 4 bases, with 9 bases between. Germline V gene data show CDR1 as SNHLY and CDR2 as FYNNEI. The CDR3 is CASRDTFYGYTF. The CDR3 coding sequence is TGTGCCAGCAGGGACACGTTCTATGGCTACACCTTC.

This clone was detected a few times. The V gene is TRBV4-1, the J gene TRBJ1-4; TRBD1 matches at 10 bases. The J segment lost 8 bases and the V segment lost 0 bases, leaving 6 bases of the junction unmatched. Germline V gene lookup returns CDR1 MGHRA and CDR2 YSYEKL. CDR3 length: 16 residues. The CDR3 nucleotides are TGCGCCAGCAGCCAAGATGGGGGGACAGGGGCCGAAAAACTGTTTTTT. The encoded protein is CASSQDGGTGAEKLFF.

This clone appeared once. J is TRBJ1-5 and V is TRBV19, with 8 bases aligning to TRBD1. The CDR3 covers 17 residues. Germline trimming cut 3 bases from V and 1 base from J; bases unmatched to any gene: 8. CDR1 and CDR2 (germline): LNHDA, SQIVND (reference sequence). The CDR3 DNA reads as TGTGCCAGTAGTATCGGGACAGGCCTAGGGAGCAATCAGCCCCAGCATTTT. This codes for CASSIGTGLGSNQPQHF.

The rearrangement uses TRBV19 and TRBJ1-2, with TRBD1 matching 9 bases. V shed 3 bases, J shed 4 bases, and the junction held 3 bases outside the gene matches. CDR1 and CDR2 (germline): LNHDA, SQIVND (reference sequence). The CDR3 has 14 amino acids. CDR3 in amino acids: CASSMDRGSYGYTF. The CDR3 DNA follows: TGTGCCAGTAGTATGGACAGGGGTAGCTATGGCTACACCTTC.

CDR3 coding DNA: TGTGCCAGCAGCCAACCGGGACAGACCAACACTGAAGCTTTCTTT. Its translation is CASSQPGQTNTEAFF. The chain has TRBV4-2 and TRBJ1-1; TRBD1 matches at 7 bases. CDR3 size: 15 residues. CDR1 is LGHNA, CDR2 YNFKEQ, per germline. V lost 2 bases to trimming and J lost 2 bases; unmatched junction nucleotides: 5.

The CDR3 spells CAWSGGGLNSPLHF. CDR3 sequence (DNA): TGTGCCTGGAGTGGAGGGGGATTGAATTCACCCCTCCACTTT. V usage is TRBV30 and J usage is TRBJ1-6; D perhaps matches TRBD1 (6 bases). The V and J ends lost 1 base and 7 bases respectively, with 11 bases between them. This CDR3 comprises 14 residues. Germline V lookup: CDR1 GTSNPN, CDR2 SVGIG (reference sequence).

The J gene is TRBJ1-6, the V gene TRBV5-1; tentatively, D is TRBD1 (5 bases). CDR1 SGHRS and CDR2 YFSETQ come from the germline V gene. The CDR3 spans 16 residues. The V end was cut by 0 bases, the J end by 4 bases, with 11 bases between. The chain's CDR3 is CASSLVLNRYNSPLHF. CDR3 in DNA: TGCGCCAGCAGCTTGGTGCTGAACAGGTATAATTCACCCCTCCACTTT.

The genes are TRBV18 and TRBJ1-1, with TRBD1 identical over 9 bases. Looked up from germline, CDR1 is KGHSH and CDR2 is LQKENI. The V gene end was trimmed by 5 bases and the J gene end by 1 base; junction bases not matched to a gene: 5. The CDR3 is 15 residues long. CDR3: CASSSGQGGNTEAFF. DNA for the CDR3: TGTGCCAGCTCATCGGGACAGGGAGGGAACACTGAAGCTTTCTTT.

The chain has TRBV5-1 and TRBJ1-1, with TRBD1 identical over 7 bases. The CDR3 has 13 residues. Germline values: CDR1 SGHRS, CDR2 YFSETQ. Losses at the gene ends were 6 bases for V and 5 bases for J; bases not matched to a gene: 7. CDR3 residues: CASTQTGKTEAFF. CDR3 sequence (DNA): TGCGCCAGCACCCAGACAGGGAAAACTGAAGCTTTCTTT.

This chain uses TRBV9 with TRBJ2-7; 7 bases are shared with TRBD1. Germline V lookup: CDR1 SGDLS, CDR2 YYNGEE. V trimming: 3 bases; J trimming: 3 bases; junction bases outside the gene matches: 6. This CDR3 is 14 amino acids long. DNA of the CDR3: TGTGCCAGCAGCGAACGGGACAGTATCTACGAGCAGTACTTC. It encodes CASSERDSIYEQYF.

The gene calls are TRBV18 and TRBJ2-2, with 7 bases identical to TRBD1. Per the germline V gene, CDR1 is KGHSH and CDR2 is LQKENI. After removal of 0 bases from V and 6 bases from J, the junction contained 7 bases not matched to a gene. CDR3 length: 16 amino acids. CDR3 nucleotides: TGTGCCAGCTCACCACCAATACAGGGGTCCCCCGGGGAGCTGTTTTTT. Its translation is CASSPPIQGSPGELFF.

The CDR3 coding sequence is TGTGCCAGCAATATTATTTGGACAGCTCGACTGGAGACCCAGTACTTC. Amino acids: CASNIIWTARLETQYF. The chain uses TRBV25-1 and TRBJ2-5; TRBD1 is a possible D gene (6 bases). This CDR3 contains 16 residues. Trimming cost V 7 bases and J 5 bases, with 23 bases left between them. From germline, CDR1 is MGHDK and CDR2 SYGVNS.

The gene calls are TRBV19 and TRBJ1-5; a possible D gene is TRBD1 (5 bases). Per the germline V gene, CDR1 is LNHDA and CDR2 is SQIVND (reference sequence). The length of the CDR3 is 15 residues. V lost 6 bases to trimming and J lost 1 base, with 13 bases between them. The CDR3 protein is CASRVWNRSNQPQHF. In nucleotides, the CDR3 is TGTGCCAGTAGGGTTTGGAACAGGAGCAATCAGCCCCAGCATTTT.

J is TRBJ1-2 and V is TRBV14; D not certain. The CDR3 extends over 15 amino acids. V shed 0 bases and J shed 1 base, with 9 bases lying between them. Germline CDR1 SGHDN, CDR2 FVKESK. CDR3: CASSQDRGDNYGYTF. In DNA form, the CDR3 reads TGTGCCAGCAGCCAAGACCGAGGTGATAACTATGGCTACACCTTC.

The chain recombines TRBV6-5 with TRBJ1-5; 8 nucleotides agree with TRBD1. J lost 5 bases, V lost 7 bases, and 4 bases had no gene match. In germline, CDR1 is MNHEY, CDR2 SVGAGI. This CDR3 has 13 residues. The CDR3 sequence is CASKGQGDQPQHF. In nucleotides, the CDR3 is TGTGCCAGCAAAGGACAGGGTGATCAGCCCCAGCATTTT.